This TCR beta chain emerged from a study of early T cells in non-severe SARS-CoV-2 infection. Overall study context: The chains were unpaired, and the sequenced material was bulk RNA from unsorted whole blood.

Of note for this clonotype: As yet, its antigen is unknown.

Each single cDNA molecule received a unique molecular identifier. TCRdb re-derived calls from the 5' RACE reads in MiXCR, one entry per CDR3 protein. The sample consists of about 49,000 distinct CDR3 sequences, 10% to 15% of them appearing once. The junction had 12 bases not matched to a gene; V was cut back by 1 base and J by 4 bases. The CDR3 runs 17 residues. The V gene's germline CDR1 is DFQATT and CDR2 SNEGSKA (reference sequence). Notes on the study in general: VDJdb matching favored anti-spike CD8 responses, missing private and CD4 specificities.

The specimen was whole blood, collected at baseline. This sequence joins TRBV20-1 and TRBJ2-7, with 11 bases identical to TRBD2. The source of this sequence is an adult who was a healthcare worker with PCR-confirmed SARS-CoV-2 infection or an uninfected control (not recorded which). The CDR3 DNA reads TGCAGTGCTAGAGCTCCGGGACTAGCGGCATTTGGATACGAGCAGTACTTC. This sequence encodes CSARAPGLAAFGYEQYF.